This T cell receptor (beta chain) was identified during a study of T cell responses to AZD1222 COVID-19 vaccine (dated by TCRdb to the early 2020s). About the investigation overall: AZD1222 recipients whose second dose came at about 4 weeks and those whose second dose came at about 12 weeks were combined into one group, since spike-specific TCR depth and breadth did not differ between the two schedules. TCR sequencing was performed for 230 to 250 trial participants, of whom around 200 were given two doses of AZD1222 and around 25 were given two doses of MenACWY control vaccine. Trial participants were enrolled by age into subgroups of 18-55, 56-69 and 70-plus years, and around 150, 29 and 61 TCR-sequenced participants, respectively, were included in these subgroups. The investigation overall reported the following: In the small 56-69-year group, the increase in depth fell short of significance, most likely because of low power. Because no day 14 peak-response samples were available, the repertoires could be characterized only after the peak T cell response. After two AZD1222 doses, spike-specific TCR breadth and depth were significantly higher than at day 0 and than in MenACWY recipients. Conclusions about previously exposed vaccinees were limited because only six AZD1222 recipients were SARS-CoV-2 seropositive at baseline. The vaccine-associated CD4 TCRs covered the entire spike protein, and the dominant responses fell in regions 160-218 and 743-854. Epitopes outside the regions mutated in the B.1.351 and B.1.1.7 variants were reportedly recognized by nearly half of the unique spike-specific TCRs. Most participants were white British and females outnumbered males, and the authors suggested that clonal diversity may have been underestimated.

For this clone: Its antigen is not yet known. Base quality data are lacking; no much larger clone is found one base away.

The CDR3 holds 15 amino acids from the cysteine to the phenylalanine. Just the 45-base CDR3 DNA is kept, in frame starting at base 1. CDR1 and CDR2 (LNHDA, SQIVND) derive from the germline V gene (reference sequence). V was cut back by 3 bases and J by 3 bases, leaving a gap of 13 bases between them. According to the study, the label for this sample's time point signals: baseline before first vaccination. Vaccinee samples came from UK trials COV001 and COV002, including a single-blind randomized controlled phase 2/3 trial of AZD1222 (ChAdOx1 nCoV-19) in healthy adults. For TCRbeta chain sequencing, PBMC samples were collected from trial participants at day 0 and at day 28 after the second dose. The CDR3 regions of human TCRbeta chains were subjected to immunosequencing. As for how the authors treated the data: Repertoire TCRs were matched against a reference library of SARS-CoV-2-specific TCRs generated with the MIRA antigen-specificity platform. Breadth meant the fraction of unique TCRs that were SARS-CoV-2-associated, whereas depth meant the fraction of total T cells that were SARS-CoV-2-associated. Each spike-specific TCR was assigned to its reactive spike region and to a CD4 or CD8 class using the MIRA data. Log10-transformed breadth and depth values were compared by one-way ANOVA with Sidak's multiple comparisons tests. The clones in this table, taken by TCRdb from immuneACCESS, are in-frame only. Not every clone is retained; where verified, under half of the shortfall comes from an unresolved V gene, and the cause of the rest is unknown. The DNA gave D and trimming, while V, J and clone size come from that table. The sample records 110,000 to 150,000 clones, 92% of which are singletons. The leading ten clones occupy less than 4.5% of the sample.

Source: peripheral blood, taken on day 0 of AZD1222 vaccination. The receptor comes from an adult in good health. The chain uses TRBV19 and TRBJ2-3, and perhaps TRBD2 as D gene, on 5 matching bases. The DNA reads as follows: TGTGCCAGTAGTATCAGGCGAGGGATTACAGATACGCAGTATTTT. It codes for CASSIRRGITDTQYF. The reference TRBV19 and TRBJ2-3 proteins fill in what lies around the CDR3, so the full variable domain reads DGGITQSPKYLFRKEGQNVTLSCEQNLNHDAMYWYRQDPGQGLRLIYYSQIVNDFQKGDIAEGYSVSREKKESFPLTVTSAQKNPTAFYLCASSIRRGITDTQYFGPGTRLTVL.